This TCR beta chain came from a study of radiotherapy plus CTLA-4 blockade in lung cancer. The CDR3 consists of 15 residues. In germline, CDR1 is MNHNY, CDR2 SVGAGI (reference sequence). V lost 7 bases, J lost 0 bases, and 14 bases lay in between. This table comes from immunoSEQ multiplex PCR, and its TCRdb copy is limited to in-frame clones, with some not included. The repertoire has about 49,000 clones, around 72% of them found once; the top ten carry approximately 3.3%. The starting material was peripheral blood, obtained from a patient treated with radiotherapy plus ipilimumab. This chain links TRBV6-6 with TRBJ2-3, with a possible D match to TRBD2 (6 bases). The source is a human donor with non-small cell lung cancer who had a complete response to radiotherapy plus ipilimumab. Here the CDR3 reads CASKRAGSSTDTQYF. As DNA, the CDR3 is TGTGCCAGCAAGAGGGCGGGATCCAGCACAGATACGCAGTATTTT.